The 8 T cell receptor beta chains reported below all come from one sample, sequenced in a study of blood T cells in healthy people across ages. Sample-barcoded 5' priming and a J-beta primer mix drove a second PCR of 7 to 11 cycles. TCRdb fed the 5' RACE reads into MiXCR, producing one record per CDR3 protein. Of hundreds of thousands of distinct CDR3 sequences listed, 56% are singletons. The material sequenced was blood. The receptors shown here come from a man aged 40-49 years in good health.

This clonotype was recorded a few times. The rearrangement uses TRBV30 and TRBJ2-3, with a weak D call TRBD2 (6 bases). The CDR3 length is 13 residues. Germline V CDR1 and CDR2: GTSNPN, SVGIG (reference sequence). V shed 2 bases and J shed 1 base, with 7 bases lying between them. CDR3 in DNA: TGTGCCTGGAGTCCGGGGGGCACAGATACGCAGTATTTT. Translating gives CAWSPGGTDTQYF. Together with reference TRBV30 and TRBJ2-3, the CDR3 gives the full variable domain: SQTIHQWPATLVQPVGSPLSLECTVEGTSNPNLYWYRQAAGRGLQLLFYSVGIGQISSEVPQNLSASRPQDRQFILSSKKLLLSDSGFYLCAWSPGGTDTQYFGPGTRLTVL.

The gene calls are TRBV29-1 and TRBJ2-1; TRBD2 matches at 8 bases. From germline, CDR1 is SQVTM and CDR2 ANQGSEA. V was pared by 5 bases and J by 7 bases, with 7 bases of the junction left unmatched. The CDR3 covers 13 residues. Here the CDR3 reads CSVTLSGRNEQFF. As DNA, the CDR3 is TGCAGCGTTACCCTCAGCGGGAGAAATGAGCAGTTCTTC.

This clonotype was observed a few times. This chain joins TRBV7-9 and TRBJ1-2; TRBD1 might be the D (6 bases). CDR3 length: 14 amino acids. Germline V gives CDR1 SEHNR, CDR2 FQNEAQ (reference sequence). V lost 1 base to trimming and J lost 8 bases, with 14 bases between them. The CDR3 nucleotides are TGTGCCAGCAGCTTAGGGCCACAGGGTTCGGGCTACACCTTC. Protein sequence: CASSLGPQGSGYTF. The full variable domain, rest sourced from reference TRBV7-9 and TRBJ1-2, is DTGVSQNPRHKITKRGQNVTFRCDPISEHNRLYWYRQTLGQGPEFLTYFQNEAQLEKSRLLSDRFSAERPKGSFSTLEIQRTEQGDSAMYLCASSLGPQGSGYTFGSGTRLTVV.

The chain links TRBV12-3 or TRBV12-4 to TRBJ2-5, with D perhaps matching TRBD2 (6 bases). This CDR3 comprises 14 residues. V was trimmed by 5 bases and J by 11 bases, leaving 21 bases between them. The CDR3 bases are TGTGCCAGCAGTCCCATTCGGGGGAATGGGATTCAGTACTTC. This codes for CASSPIRGNGIQYF.

The CDR3 spells CASSYQTGVDEQYF. For the CDR3, the DNA is TGTGCCAGCAGTTACCAGACAGGGGTCGACGAGCAGTACTTC. The gene calls are TRBV6-5 and TRBJ2-7; 8 bases match TRBD1. The CDR3 length is 14 residues. Germline lookup yields CDR1 MNHEY and CDR2 SVGAGI. V shed 2 bases and J 5 bases; nucleotides not matched to a gene: 5.

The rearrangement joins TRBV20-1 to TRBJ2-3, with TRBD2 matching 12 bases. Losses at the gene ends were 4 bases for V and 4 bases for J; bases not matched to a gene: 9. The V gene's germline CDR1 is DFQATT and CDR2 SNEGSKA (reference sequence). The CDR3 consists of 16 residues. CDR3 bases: TGCAGTGCTACGATCCTAGCGGGGGGGCCATCAGATACGCAGTATTTT. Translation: CSATILAGGPSDTQYF.

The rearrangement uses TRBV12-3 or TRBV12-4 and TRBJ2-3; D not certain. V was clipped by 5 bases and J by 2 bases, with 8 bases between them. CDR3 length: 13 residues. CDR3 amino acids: CASSARNTDTQYF. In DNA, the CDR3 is TGTGCCAGCAGTGCCCGAAACACAGATACGCAGTATTTT.

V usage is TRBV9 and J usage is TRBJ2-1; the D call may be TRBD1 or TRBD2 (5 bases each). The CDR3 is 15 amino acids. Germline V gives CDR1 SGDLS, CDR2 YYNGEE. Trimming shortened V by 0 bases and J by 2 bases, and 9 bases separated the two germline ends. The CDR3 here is CASSVEGTAYNEQFF. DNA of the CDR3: TGTGCCAGCAGCGTAGAGGGGACGGCCTACAATGAGCAGTTCTTC.